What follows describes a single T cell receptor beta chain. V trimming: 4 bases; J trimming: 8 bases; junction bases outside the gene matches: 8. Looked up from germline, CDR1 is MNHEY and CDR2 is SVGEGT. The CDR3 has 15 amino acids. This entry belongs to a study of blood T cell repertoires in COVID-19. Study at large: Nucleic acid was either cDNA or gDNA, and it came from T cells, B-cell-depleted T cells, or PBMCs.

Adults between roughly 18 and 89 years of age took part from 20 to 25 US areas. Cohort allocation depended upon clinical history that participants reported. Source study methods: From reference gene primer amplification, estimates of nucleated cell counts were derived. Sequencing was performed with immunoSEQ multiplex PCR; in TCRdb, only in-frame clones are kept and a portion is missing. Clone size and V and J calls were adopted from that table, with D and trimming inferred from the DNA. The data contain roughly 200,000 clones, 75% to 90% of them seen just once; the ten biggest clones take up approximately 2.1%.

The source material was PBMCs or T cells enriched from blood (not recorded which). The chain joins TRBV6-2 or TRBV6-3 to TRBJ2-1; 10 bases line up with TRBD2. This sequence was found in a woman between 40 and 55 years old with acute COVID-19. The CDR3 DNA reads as TGTGCCAGCAGTTTCGCTAGCGGGAGTAGGGATGAGCAGTTCTTC. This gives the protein CASSFASGSRDEQFF.